This T cell receptor (beta chain) was sequenced in a study of cytomegalovirus exposure and HLA in healthy donors. The study's findings and limits: Later on, an analysis found that several of the most significant clusters appeared to be linked to common viral pathogens, which included parvovirus B19. In vitro work confirmed that a few CMV-associated chains recognize CMV antigens.

The PCR employed 60 Vbeta primers together with 13 Jbeta primers. Clones were read by immunoSEQ multiplex PCR, and TCRdb kept only the in-frame ones, dropping some. The sample consists of 180,000 or so clones, more than 60% of them appearing once. As regards this clone: The antigen remains undetermined.

Per germline, CDR1 SGHAT and CDR2 FQNNGV. V was clipped by 5 bases and J by 4 bases; unmatched bases: 11. The CDR3 totals 15 residues. This receptor was identified in an older woman in good health and CMV-seropositive. This rearrangement joins TRBV11-2 to TRBJ2-7; 7 nucleotides agree with TRBD1. What was sequenced was PBMCs. This CDR3 is CASSGDRDRFYEQYF. The DNA of the CDR3 is TGTGCCAGCAGCGGGGACCGGGACAGATTTTACGAGCAGTACTTC.